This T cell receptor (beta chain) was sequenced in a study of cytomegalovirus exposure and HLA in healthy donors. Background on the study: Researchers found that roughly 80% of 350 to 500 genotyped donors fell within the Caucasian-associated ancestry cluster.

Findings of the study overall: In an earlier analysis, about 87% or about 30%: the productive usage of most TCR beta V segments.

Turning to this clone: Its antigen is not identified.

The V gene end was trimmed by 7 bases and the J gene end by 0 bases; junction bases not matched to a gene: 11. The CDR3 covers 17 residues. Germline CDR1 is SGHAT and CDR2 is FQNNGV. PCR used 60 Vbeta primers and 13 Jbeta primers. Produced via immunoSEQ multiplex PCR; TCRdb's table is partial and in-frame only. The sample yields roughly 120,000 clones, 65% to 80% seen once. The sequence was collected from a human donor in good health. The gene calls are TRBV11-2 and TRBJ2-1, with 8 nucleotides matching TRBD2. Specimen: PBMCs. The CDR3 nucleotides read TGTGCCAGCACCCAAGCCCCAGCGGGGGCCTCCTACAATGAGCAGTTCTTC. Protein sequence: CASTQAPAGASYNEQFF.